The entry below gives a single T cell receptor (beta chain) sequence along with its context. Its antigen is unknown. With 2 bases clipped from V and 4 bases from J, the junction kept 7 bases outside the gene matches. Germline CDR1 and CDR2: SGHNT and YYREEE (reference sequence). This CDR3 contains 15 residues. This sample is part of a study of T cell responses to AZD1222 COVID-19 vaccine. Some clones are missing from TCRdb's copy, which holds only in-frame ones; the method was immunoSEQ multiplex PCR. The table has over 75,000 clones, roughly nine tenths seen once. Study findings and constraints: Only five or six individuals given AZD1222 were seropositive at baseline. Spike-specific TCR breadth and depth went up after people got two AZD1222 doses. Close to half of spike-specific TCRs reportedly recognize unmutated variant regions. White British ancestry dominated among donors, who included more females, and clonal diversity was possibly underestimated.

Sequenced here: peripheral blood, sampled on day 0 of AZD1222 vaccination. The chain carries TRBV5-4 and TRBJ2-7, with 9 nucleotides matching TRBD1. This receptor was identified in an adult in good health. The DNA for the CDR3 is TGTGCCAGCAGCTTCACAGGGGGCCTGGATTACGAGCAGTACTTC. Translating it yields CASSFTGGLDYEQYF.